This TCR beta chain was recovered during a study of cytomegalovirus exposure and HLA in healthy donors. The CDR3 contains 13 residues. Germline V lookup: CDR1 MNHNS, CDR2 SASEGT. V trimming: 9 bases; J trimming: 4 bases; junction bases outside the gene matches: 8. The PCR used 60 Vbeta and 13 Jbeta primers. Clones were sequenced by immunoSEQ multiplex PCR, and TCRdb holds only the in-frame ones, with some missing. The sample yields around 200,000 clones, about four fifths seen once. Study results and caveats: Solely CMV serostatus was available to characterize immune exposure.

As regards this clone: Its antigen is currently unknown.

The TCR sequence derives from a middle-aged man in good health and CMV-seropositive. Material: PBMCs. The chain carries TRBV6-1 and TRBJ2-7; 8 nucleotides match TRBD2. The chain's CDR3 is CASRERERYEQYV. For the CDR3, the DNA is TGTGCCAGTAGAGAGCGGGAGAGGTACGAGCAGTACGTC.